Detailed here is one T cell receptor (beta chain). Researchers took RNA transcripts and amplified the TCR beta CDR3 regions from them. RT-PCR in the first round (using the HTBI primer set) targeted the TCR CDR3. One entry per CDR3 protein results from TCRdb running MiXCR on the multiplex PCR reads. This sample carries about 380,000 distinct CDR3 sequences, 15% to 20% of them seen once, and the ten largest clones take about 38%. This record comes from a study of T cells in Graves' hyperthyroidism and ophthalmopathy. Germline loops: CDR1 MNHNS, CDR2 SASEGT. Trimming pared 6 bases from V and 0 bases from J, leaving 8 bases between. The length of the CDR3 is 14 residues.

This TCR was sampled from a man younger than 35 with Graves' ophthalmopathy. The specimen was blood. The V and J genes are TRBV6-1 and TRBJ2-2; weak D call: TRBD1 (5 bases). In DNA form, the CDR3 reads TGTGCCAGCAGACAGGATGCGAACACCGGGGAGCTGTTTTTT. The encoded protein is CASRQDANTGELFF.